Detailed here is one T cell receptor (beta chain). What it recognizes is unknown. 13 Jbeta primers and 60 Vbeta primers were used for the PCR. The method was immunoSEQ multiplex PCR; TCRdb's version includes in-frame clones alone and lacks a portion of them. Altogether under 150,000 clones are present, approximately 61% being singletons, with the ten largest covering about 1.6%. This sample is part of a study of cytomegalovirus exposure and HLA in healthy donors. Study-level results: The majority of TCR sequences were rare, yet some public TCRs appeared in many donors. A later analysis found most CMV-associated TCR beta chains apparently HLA-restricted.

CDR1 and CDR2 (germline): SGHAT, FQNNGV. This CDR3 has 15 residues. After removal of 7 bases from V and 7 bases from J, the junction contained 16 bases not matched to a gene. This TCR was sampled from a man under 40 in good health and CMV-seropositive. Input material: PBMCs. The chain has TRBV11-2 and TRBJ2-7; 7 bases map to TRBD1. The CDR3 sequence is CASNWVEGAFREQYF. The CDR3 nucleotides are TGTGCCAGCAACTGGGTAGAGGGGGCGTTCAGGGAGCAGTACTTC. Using reference TRBV11-2 and TRBJ2-7 for the parts outside the CDR3, the full variable domain is EAGVAQSPRYKIIEKRQSVAFWCNPISGHATLYWYQQILGQGPKLLIQFQNNGVVDDSQLPKDRFSAERLKGVDSTLKIQPAKLEDSAVYLCASNWVEGAFREQYFGPGTRLTVT.